A selection of T cell receptor beta chains follows, all from one sample in a study of cytomegalovirus exposure and HLA in healthy donors. TCRdb keeps only in-frame clones here, not all; method: immunoSEQ multiplex PCR. The repertoire consists of 150,000 to 200,000 clones, with around 80% occurring once and the leading ten covering nearly 4.5%. The sequencing input was PBMCs. These receptors were taken from a woman aged 25 to 39 in good health and CMV-seropositive. CDR3s leave out the opening cysteine and the closing phenylalanine or tryptophan. A D gene is named only where the DNA matches it firmly.

D	V	J	CDR3
TRBD1	TRBV7-8	TRBJ2-5	ASSLGGTGGETQY
TRBD2	TRBV7-6	TRBJ2-2	ASSSLAGGQHGELF
NA	TRBV4-1	TRBJ1-4	ASSQDGRDNEKLF
TRBD1	TRBV7-9	TRBJ2-7	ASSFGTAQQY
TRBD1	TRBV2	TRBJ2-2	ASSGQGSANTGELF
TRBD1	TRBV29-1	TRBJ2-5	SGKDRGGETQY
NA	TRBV4-3	TRBJ1-2	ASSHERGGSGYT
NA	TRBV5-4	TRBJ1-2	APPVAQPLHYGYT
NA	TRBV5-4	TRBJ1-1	ASSPEVGTNTEAF
NA	TRBV11-3	TRBJ2-1	ASTPSGNEQF
NA	TRBV15	TRBJ1-5	ATSRGWTSGGNQPQH
NA	TRBV2	TRBJ2-7	ASSETLYEQY
NA	TRBV21-1	TRBJ1-5	ASSTHGTVLWPQH
TRBD1	TRBV6-1	TRBJ1-5	ATLDRVFNQPQH
NA	TRBV10-3	TRBJ2-7	AISEEGAGEQY
TRBD1	TRBV7-6	TRBJ2-2	ASSVEGAPNTGELF
NA	TRBV19	TRBJ2-3	ASSIAHTQY
TRBD1	TRBV29-1	TRBJ2-5	SAQDRAGETQY
TRBD1	TRBV11-2	TRBJ1-2	ASSLGRGPST
NA	TRBV29-1	TRBJ2-7	IRSGEQY
NA	TRBV7-9	TRBJ2-1	ASSLGVDNEQF
NA	TRBV2	TRBJ2-1	ASRPTVYNEQF
NA	TRBV11-2	TRBJ1-6	ASSLVGAFNSPLH
TRBD1	TRBV19	TRBJ2-7	ASSIGTGFYEQY
TRBD2	TRBV4-3	TRBJ2-7	ASSQGLAGGSGHEQY
NA	TRBV5-1	TRBJ2-2	ASSLVQGNTGELF
TRBD1	TRBV19	TRBJ1-1	ASRGQGGHTEAF
NA	TRBV5-4	TRBJ2-5	ASSSGQNQETQY
TRBD2	TRBV4-3	TRBJ2-1	ASSRLAGGPAGDEQF
TRBD2	TRBV30	TRBJ2-2	AWNGLAGSNTGELF
TRBD1	TRBV6-5	TRBJ1-1	ASSLWTGTNTEAF
NA	TRBV7-6	TRBJ1-2	ASSQALNYGYT
TRBD1	TRBV7-2	TRBJ1-2	ASSRQGNYGYT
NA	TRBV7-9	TRBJ2-1	ASSERAQVDEQF
NA	TRBV4-3	TRBJ2-6	ASSQGQGSTGANVLT